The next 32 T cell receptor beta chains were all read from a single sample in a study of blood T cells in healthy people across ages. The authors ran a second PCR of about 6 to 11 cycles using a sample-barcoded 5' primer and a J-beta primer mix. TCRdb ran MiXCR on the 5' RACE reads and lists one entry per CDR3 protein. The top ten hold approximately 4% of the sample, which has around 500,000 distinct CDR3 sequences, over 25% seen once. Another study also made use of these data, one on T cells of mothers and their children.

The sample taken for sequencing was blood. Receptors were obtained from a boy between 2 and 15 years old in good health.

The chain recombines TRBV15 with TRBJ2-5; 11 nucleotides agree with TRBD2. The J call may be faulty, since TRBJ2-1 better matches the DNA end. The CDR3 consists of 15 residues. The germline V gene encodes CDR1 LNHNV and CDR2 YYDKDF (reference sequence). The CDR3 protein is CATSRGLAEDGGQFF. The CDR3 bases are TGTGCCACCAGCAGGGGACTAGCGGAGGACGGGGGGCAGTTCTTC.

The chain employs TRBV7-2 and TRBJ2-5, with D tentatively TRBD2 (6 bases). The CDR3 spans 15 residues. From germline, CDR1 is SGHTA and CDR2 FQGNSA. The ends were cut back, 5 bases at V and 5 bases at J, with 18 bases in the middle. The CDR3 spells CASSRPWGELETQYF. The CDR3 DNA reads TGTGCCAGCAGCCGTCCCTGGGGGGAGCTGGAGACCCAGTACTTC. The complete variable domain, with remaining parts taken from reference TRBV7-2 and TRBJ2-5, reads GAGVSQSPSNKVTEKGKDVELRCDPISGHTALYWYRQSLGQGLEFLIYFQGNSAPDKSGLPSDRFSAERTGGSVSTLTIQRTQQEDSAVYLCASSRPWGELETQYFGPGTRLLVL.

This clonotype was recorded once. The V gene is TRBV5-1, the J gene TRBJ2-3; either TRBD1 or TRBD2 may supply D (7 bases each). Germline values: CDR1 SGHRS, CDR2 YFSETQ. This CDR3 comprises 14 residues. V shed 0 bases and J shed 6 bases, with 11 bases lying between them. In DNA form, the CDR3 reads TGCGCCAGCAGCTTGGAGGGAGGGGGCGATACGCAGTATTTT. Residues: CASSLEGGGDTQYF.

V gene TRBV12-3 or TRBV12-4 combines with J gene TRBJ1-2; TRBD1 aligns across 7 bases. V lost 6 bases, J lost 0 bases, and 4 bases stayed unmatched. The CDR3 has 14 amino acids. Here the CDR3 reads CASSLDRSNYGYTF. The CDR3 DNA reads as TGTGCCAGCAGCTTGGACAGGTCTAACTATGGCTACACCTTC.

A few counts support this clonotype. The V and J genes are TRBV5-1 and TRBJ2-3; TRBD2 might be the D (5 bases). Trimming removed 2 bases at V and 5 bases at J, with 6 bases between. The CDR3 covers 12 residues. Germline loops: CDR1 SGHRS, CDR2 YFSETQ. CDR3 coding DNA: TGCGCCAGCAGCTTCGAGGGAGATACGCAGTATTTT. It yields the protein CASSFEGDTQYF. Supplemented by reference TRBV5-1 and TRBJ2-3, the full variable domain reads KAGVTQTPRYLIKTRGQQVTLSCSPISGHRSVSWYQQTPGQGLQFLFEYFSETQRNKGNFPGRFSGRQFSNSRSEMNVSTLELGDSALYLCASSFEGDTQYFGPGTRLTVL.

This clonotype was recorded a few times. The CDR3 spells CAIREEGSQETQYF. CDR3 nucleotides: TGTGCCATCAGAGAGGAGGGCTCTCAAGAGACCCAGTACTTC. The chain recombines TRBV10-3 with TRBJ2-5; perhaps TRBD2 as D (6 bases). This CDR3 spans 14 amino acids. Trimming cost V 6 bases and J 2 bases, with 13 bases left between them. CDR1 is ENHRY and CDR2 is SYGVKD in the germline V gene.

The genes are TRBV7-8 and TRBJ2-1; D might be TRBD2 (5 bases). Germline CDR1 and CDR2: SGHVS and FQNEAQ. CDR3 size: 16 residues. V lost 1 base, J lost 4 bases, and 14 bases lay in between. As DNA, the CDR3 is TGTGCCAGCAGCTTAGTGGCCCGGACTCGATACAATGAGCAGTTCTTC. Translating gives CASSLVARTRYNEQFF.

CDR3 nucleotide sequence: TGTGCCAGCCAAACGGGTTCTGGGGCCAACGTCCTGACTTTC. Protein product: CASQTGSGANVLTF. The V gene is TRBV6-5, the J gene TRBJ2-6; no clear D. V lost 8 bases and J lost 1, with 9 bases in between. The CDR3 runs to 14 residues. The germline gives CDR1 MNHEY, CDR2 SVGAGI.

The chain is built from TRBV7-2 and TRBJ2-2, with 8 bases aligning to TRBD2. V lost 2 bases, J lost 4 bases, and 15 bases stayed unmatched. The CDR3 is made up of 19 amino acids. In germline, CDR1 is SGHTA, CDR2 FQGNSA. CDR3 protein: CASSLIRSGGLPVTGELFF. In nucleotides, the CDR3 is TGTGCCAGCAGCTTAATCAGGTCGGGGGGGCTGCCCGTCACCGGGGAGCTGTTTTTT.

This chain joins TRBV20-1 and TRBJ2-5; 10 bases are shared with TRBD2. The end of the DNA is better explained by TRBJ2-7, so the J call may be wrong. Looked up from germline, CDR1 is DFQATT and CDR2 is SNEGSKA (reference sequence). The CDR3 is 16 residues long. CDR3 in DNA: TGCAGTGCTAGAGGGTTTAGCGGGGGGAGCTCCTACGAGCAGTACTTC. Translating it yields CSARGFSGGSSYEQYF.

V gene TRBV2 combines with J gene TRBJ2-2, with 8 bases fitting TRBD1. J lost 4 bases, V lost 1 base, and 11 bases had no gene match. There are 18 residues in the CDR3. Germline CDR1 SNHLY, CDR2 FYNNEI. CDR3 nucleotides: TGTGCCAGCAGTGAAGGGACAGGGTTGAAGTTTGGCACCGGGGAGCTGTTTTTT. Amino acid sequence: CASSEGTGLKFGTGELFF. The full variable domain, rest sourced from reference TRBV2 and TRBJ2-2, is EPEVTQTPSHQVTQMGQEVILRCVPISNHLYFYWYRQILGQKVEFLVSFYNNEISEKSEIFDDQFSVERPDGSNFTLKIRSTKLEDSAMYFCASSEGTGLKFGTGELFFGEGSRLTVL.

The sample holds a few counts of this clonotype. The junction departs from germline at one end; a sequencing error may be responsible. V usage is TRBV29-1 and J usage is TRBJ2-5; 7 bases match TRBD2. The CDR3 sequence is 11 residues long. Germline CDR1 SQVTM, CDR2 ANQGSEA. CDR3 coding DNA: TGCAGCGTCGTAACTGCGGGAGCGGATTTCTTC. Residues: CSVVTAGADFF.

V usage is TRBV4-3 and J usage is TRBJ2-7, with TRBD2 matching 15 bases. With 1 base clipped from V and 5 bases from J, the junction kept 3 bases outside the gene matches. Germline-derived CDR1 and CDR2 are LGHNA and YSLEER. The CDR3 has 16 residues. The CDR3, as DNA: TGCGCCAGCAGCCAAGGGACTAGCGGGAGGGCACACGAGCAGTACTTC. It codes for CASSQGTSGRAHEQYF.

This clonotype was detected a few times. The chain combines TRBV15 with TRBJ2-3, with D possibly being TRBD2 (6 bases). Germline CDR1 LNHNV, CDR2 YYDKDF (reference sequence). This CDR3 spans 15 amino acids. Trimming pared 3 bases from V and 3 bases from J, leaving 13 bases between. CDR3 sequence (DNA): TGTGCCACCAGCAGTGCATTGGGGAGGACAGATACGCAGTATTTT. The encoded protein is CATSSALGRTDTQYF.

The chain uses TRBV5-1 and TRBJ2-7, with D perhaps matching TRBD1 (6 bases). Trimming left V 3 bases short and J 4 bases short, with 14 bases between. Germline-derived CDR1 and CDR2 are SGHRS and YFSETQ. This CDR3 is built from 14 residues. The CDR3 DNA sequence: TGCGCCAGCAGCTCAGGGGTCTCGGGTTACGAGCAGTACTTC. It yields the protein CASSSGVSGYEQYF. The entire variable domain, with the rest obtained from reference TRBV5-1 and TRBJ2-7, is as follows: KAGVTQTPRYLIKTRGQQVTLSCSPISGHRSVSWYQQTPGQGLQFLFEYFSETQRNKGNFPGRFSGRQFSNSRSEMNVSTLELGDSALYLCASSSGVSGYEQYFGPGTRLTVT.

The CDR3 DNA reads as TGCGCCAGCGGCGCCGGGACAGGGGGCTACGAGCAGTACTTC. It yields the protein CASGAGTGGYEQYF. The chain couples TRBV5-1 to TRBJ2-7; 11 bases agree with TRBD1. Germline V lookup: CDR1 SGHRS, CDR2 YFSETQ. With 7 bases clipped from V and 3 bases from J, the junction kept 6 bases outside the gene matches. CDR3 length: 14 residues.

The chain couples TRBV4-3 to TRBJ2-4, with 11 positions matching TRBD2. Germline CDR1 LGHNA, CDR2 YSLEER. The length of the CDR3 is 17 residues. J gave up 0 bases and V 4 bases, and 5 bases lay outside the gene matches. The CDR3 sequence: CASSLGLAALAKNIQYF. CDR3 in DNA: TGCGCCAGCAGCCTGGGACTAGCGGCCCTAGCCAAAAACATTCAGTACTTC.

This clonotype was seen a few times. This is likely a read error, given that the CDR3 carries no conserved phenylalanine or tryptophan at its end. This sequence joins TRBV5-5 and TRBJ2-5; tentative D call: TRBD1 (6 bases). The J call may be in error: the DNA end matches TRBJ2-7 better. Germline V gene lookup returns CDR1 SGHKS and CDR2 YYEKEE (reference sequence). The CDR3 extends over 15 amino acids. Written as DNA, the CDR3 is TGTGCCAGCAGCTTGGATTTCGGACAGACCTACGAGCAGTACCTC. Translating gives CASSLDFGQTYEQYL.

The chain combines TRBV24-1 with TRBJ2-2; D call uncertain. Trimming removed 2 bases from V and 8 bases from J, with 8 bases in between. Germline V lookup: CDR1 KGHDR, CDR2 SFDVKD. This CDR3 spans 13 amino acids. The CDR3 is CATSDSRWGELFF. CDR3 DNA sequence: TGTGCCACCAGTGATTCTCGGTGGGGGGAGCTGTTTTTT.

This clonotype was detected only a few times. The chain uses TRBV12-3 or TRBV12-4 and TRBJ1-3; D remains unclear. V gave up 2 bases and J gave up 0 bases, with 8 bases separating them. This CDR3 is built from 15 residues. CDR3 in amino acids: CASSLRGISGNTIYF. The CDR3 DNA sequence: TGTGCCAGCAGTTTACGGGGAATCTCTGGAAACACCATATATTTT.

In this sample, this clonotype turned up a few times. In nucleotides, the CDR3 is TGTGCCAGCAGCGTAAGAGGGCTGGCCCCTAATGAGCAGTTCTTC. Translating it yields CASSVRGLAPNEQFF. This chain uses TRBV9 with TRBJ2-5; a weak D match, TRBD2 (5 bases). The J call may be in error: the DNA end matches TRBJ2-1 better. Looked up from germline, CDR1 is SGDLS and CDR2 is YYNGEE. The CDR3 is made up of 15 amino acids.

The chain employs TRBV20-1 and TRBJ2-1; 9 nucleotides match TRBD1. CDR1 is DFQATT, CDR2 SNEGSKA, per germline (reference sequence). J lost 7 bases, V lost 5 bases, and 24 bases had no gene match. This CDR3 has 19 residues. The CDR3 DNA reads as TGCAGTGCTGACAACTACAGGGGGCGAGGAGCGGGACCAGTAAATGAGCAGTTCTTC. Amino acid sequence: CSADNYRGRGAGPVNEQFF.

CDR3 residues: CASSTGLAGGSSYNEQFF. CDR3 DNA: TGCGCCAGCAGCACCGGACTAGCGGGAGGGAGCTCCTACAATGAGCAGTTCTTC. V usage is TRBV5-1 and J usage is TRBJ2-1, with 15 positions matching TRBD2. The V segment lost 4 bases and the J segment 0 bases; nucleotides outside the gene matches: 5. This CDR3 comprises 18 residues. Germline CDR1 reads SGHRS; CDR2 reads YFSETQ. The entire variable domain, with the rest obtained from reference TRBV5-1 and TRBJ2-1, is as follows: KAGVTQTPRYLIKTRGQQVTLSCSPISGHRSVSWYQQTPGQGLQFLFEYFSETQRNKGNFPGRFSGRQFSNSRSEMNVSTLELGDSALYLCASSTGLAGGSSYNEQFFGPGTRLTVL.

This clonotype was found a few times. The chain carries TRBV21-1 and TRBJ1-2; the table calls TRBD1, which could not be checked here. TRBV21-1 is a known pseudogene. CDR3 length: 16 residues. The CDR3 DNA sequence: TGTGCCAGCAGCAAAGAGGCAGGGGTGGTGGACTATGGCTACACCTTC. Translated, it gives CASSKEAGVVDYGYTF.

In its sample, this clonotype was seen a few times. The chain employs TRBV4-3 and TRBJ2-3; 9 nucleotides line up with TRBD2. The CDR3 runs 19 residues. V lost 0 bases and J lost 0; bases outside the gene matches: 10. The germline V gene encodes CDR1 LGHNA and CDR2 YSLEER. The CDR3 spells CASSQESLAGRPSTDTQYF. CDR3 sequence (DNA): TGCGCCAGCAGCCAAGAAAGCCTAGCGGGAAGACCTAGCACAGATACGCAGTATTTT.

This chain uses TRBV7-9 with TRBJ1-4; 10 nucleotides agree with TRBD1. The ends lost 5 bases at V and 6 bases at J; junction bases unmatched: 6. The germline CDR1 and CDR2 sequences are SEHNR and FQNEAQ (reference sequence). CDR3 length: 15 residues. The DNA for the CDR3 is TGTGCCAGCAGCCGGGGGACAGGGGTTGATGAAAAACTGTTTTTT. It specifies CASSRGTGVDEKLFF.

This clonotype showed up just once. The CDR3 bases are TGTGCCAGCAGTTTGGACAGGACCACGATACAGCCCCAGCATTTT. Translation gives CASSLDRTTIQPQHF. The chain uses TRBV6-5 and TRBJ1-5; 7 bases line up with TRBD1. Trimming took 4 bases from V and 7 from J; bases not matched to a gene: 10. The length of the CDR3 is 15 residues. Germline CDR1 MNHEY, CDR2 SVGAGI.

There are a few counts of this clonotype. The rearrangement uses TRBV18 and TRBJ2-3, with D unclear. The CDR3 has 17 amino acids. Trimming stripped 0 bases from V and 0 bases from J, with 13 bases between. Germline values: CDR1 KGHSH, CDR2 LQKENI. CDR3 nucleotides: TGTGCCAGCTCACCACCGTTCGCAGGCTATAGCACAGATACGCAGTATTTT. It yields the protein CASSPPFAGYSTDTQYF.

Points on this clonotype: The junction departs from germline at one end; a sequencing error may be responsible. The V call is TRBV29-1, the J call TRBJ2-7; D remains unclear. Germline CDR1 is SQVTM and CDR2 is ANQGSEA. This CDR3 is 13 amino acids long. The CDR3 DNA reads TGCAGCGTGGTCAGCCCTCCTTCCTACGAGCAGTGCTTC. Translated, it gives CSVVSPPSYEQCF.

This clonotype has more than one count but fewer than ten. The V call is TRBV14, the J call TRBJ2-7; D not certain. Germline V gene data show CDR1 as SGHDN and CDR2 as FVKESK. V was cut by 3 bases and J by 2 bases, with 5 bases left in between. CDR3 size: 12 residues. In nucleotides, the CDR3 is TGTGCCAGCAGCCAGTCCCCCTACGAGCAGTACTTC. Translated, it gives CASSQSPYEQYF.

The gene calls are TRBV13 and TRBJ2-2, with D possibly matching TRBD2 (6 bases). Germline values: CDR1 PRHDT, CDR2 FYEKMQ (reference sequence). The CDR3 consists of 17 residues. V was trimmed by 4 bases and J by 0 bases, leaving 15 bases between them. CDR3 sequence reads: CASSWRGRKANTGELFF. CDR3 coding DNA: TGTGCCAGCAGCTGGCGGGGCCGGAAGGCGAACACCGGGGAGCTGTTTTTT.

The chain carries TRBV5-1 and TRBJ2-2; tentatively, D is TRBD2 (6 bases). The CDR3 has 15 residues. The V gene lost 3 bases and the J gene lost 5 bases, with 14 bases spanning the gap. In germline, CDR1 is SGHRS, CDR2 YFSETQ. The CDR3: CASSWGTLGTGELFF. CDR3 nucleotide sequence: TGCGCCAGCAGCTGGGGGACTCTGGGGACCGGGGAGCTGTTTTTT.